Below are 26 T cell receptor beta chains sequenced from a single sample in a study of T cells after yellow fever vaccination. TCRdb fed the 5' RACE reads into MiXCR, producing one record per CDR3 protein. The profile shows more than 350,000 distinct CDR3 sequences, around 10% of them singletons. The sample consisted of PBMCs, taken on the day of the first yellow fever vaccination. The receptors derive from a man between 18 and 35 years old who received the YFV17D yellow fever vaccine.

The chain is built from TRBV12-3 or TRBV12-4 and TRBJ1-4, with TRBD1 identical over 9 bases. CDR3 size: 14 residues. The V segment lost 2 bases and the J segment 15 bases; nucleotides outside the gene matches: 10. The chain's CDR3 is CASSLSQGAQSVFF. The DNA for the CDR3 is TGTGCCAGCAGTTTATCACAGGGGGCTCAATCGGTGTTTTTT.

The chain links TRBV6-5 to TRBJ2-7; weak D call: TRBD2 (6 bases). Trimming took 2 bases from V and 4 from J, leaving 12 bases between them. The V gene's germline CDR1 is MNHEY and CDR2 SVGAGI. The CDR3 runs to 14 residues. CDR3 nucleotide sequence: TGTGCCAGCAGTTACGGGGGGAGCGCTTACGAGCAGTACGTC. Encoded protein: CASSYGGSAYEQYV.

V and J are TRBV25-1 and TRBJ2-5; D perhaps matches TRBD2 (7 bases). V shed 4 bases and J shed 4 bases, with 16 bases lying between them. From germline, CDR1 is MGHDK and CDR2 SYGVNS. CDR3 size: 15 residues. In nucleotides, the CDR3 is TGTGCCAGCAGTGCTTGGTGGGGGGGCGGAGAGACCCAGTACTTC. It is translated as CASSAWWGGGETQYF.

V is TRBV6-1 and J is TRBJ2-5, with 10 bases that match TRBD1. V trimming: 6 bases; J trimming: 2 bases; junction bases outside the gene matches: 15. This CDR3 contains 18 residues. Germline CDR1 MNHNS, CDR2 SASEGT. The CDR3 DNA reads TGTGCCAGCAGGAGAATGGGGACAGGGGCGGTGAGACAAGAGACCCAGTACTTC. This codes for CASRRMGTGAVRQETQYF.

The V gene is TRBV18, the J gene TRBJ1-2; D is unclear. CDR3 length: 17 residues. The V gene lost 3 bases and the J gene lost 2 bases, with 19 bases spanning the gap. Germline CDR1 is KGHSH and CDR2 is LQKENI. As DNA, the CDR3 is TGTGCCAGCTCACCTGTTGTTTCGGGCAATCCGAACTATGGCTACACCTTC. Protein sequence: CASSPVVSGNPNYGYTF.

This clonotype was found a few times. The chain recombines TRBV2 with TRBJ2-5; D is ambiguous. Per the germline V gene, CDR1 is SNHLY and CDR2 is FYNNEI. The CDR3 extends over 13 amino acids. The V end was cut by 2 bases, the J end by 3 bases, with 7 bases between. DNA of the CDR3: TGTGCCAGCAGTGAAAACAGAGAAGAGACCCAGTACTTC. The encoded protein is CASSENREETQYF.

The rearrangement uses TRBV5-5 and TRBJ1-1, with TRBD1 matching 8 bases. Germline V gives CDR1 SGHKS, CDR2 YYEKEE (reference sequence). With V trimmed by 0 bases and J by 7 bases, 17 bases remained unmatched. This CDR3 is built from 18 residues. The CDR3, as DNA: TGTGCCAGCAGCTTGGGTCAGGGGGCTATCCAGGGATCAGTTGAAGCTTTCTTT. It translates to CASSLGQGAIQGSVEAFF.

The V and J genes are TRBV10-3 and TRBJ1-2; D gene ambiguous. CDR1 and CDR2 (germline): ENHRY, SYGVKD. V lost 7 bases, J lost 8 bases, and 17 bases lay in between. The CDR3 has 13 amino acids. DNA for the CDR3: TGTGCCATCAAAAACACGGACTCTTCGGGCTACACCTTC. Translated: CAIKNTDSSGYTF.

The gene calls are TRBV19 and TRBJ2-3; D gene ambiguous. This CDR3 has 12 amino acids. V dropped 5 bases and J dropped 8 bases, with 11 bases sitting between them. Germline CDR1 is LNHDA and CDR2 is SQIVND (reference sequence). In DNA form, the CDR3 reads TGTGCCAGTAGTGAATGGGCTAGTACGCAGTATTTT. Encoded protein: CASSEWASTQYF.

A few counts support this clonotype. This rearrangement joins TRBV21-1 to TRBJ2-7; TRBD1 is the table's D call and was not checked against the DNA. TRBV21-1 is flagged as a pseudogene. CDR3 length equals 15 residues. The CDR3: CASSIWTGMVVEQYV. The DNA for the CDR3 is TGTGCCAGCAGCATTTGGACAGGGATGGTCGTCGAGCAGTACGTC.

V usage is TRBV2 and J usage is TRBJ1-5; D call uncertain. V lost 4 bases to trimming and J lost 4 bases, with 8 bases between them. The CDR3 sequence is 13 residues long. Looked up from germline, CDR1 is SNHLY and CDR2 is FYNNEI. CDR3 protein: CASSVGGNQPQHF. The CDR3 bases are TGTGCCAGCAGTGTAGGAGGAAATCAGCCCCAGCATTTT.

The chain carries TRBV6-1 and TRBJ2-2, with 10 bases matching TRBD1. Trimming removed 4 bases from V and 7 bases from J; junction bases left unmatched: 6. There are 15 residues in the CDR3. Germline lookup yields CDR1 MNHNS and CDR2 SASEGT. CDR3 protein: CASSAGTGVYGELFF. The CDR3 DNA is TGTGCCAGCAGTGCCGGGACAGGGGTTTACGGGGAGCTGTTTTTT.

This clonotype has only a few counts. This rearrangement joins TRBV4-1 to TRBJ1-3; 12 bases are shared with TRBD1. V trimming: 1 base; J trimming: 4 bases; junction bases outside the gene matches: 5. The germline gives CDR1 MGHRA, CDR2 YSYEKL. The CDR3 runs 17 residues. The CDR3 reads CASSQGGQGARGNTIYF. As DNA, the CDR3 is TGCGCCAGCAGCCAAGGGGGACAGGGGGCTCGAGGAAACACCATATATTTT.

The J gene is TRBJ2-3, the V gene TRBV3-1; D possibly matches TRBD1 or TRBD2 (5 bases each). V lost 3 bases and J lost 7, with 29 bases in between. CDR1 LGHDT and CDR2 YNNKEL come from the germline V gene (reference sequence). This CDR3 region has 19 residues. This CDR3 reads CASSQGRFHRDQPYYTQYF. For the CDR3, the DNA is TGTGCCAGCAGCCAGGGGCGGTTCCACCGGGACCAACCGTACTATACGCAGTATTTT.

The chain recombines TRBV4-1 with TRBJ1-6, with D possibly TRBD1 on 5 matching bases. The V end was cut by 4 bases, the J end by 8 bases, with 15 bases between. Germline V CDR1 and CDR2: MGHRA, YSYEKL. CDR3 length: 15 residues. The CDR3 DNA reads TGCGCCAGCAGCCTCCGGGGGGGTCTAGATTCACCCCTCCACTTT. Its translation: CASSLRGGLDSPLHF.

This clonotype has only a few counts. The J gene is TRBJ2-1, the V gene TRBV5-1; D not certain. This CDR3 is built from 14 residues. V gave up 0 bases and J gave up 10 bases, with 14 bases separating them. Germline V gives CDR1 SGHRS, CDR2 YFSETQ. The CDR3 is CASSLGPDTREQFF. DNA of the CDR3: TGCGCCAGCAGCTTGGGTCCCGACACAAGGGAGCAGTTCTTC.

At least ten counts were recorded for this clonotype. The DNA of the CDR3 is TGTGCCTGGATAAAGGAGGGGAACACTGAAGCTTTCTTT. Translation: CAWIKEGNTEAFF. The V gene is TRBV30, the J gene TRBJ1-1; no definite D call. Trimming shortened V by 4 bases and J by 1 base, and 10 bases separated the two germline ends. The V gene's germline CDR1 is GTSNPN and CDR2 SVGIG (reference sequence). The CDR3 consists of 13 residues.

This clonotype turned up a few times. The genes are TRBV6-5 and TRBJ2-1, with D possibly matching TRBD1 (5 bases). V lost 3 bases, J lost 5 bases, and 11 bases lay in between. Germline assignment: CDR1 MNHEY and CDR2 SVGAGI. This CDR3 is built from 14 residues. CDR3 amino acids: CASSYTGPNNEQFF. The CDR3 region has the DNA TGTGCCAGCAGTTATACAGGCCCCAACAATGAGCAGTTCTTC.

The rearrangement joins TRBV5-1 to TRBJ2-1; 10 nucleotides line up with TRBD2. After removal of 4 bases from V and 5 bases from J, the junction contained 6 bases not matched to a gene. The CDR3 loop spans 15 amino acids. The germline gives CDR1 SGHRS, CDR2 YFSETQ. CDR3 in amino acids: CASSLLAGAHNEQFF. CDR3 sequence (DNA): TGCGCCAGCAGCCTTCTAGCGGGGGCCCACAATGAGCAGTTCTTC.

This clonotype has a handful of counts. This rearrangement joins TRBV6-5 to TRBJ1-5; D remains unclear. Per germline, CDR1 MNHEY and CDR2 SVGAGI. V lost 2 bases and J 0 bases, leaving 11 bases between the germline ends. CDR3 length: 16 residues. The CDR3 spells CASSYPARFSNQPQHF. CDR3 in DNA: TGTGCCAGCAGTTACCCAGCCAGATTTAGCAATCAGCCCCAGCATTTT.

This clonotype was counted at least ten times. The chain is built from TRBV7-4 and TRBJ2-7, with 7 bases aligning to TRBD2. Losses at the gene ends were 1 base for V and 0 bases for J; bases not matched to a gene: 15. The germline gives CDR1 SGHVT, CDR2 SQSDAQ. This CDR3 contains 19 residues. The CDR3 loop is CASSLEGVTSQSRSYEQYF. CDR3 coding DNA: TGTGCCAGCAGCTTAGAAGGAGTGACTAGCCAGTCCCGCTCCTACGAGCAGTACTTC. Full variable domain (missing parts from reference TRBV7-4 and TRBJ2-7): GAGVSQSPRYKVAKRGRDVALRCDSISGHVTLYWYRQTLGQGSEVLTYSQSDAQRDKSGRPSGRFSAERPERSVSTLKIQRTEQGDSAVYLCASSLEGVTSQSRSYEQYFGPGTRLTVT.

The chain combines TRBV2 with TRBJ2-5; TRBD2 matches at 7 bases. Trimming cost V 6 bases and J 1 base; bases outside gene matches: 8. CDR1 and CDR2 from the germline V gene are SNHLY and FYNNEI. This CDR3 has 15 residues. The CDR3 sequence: CASRGLTSSQETQYF. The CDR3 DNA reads TGTGCCAGCAGGGGACTGACTAGCTCCCAAGAGACCCAGTACTTC.

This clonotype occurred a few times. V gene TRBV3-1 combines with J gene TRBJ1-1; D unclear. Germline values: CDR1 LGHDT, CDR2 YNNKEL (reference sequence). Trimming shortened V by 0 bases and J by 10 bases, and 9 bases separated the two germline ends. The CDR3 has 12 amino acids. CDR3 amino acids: CASSQEAQRAFF. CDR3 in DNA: TGTGCCAGCAGCCAAGAGGCACAGCGAGCTTTCTTT.

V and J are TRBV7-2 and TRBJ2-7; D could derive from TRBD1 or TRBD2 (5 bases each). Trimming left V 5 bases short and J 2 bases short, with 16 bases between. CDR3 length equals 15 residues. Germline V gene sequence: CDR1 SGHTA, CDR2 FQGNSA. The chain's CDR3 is CASSPGTDYTYEQYF. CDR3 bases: TGTGCCAGCAGCCCAGGGACCGACTACACCTACGAGCAGTACTTC.

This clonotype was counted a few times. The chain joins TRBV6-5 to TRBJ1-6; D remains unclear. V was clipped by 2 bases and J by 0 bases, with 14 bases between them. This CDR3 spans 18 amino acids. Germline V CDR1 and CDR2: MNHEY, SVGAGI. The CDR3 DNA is TGTGCCAGCAGTTACGAACAGCCTGTAACCTCCTATAATTCACCCCTCCACTTT. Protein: CASSYEQPVTSYNSPLHF.

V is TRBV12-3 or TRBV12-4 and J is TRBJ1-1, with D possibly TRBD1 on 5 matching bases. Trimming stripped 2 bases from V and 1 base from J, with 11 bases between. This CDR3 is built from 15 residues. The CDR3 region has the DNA TGTGCCAGCAGTTTAAGACAGACTGGGAACACTGAAGCTTTCTTT. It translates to CASSLRQTGNTEAFF.